This T cell receptor beta chain emerged from a study of cytomegalovirus exposure and HLA in healthy donors. The V end lost 4 bases, the J end lost 7 bases, and 15 bases lay between the germline ends. Germline assignment: CDR1 SGHRS and CDR2 YFSETQ. The CDR3 covers 14 residues. The assay was immunoSEQ multiplex PCR, and TCRdb's table has in-frame clones only and misses some. This table has roughly 56,000 clones, 75% to 90% appearing once. What was sequenced was PBMCs. The chain carries TRBV5-1 and TRBJ2-1; no firm D call. This TCR came from a woman between 18 and 30 years old in good health and CMV-seronegative. The CDR3 region is CASSPLTDKNEQFF. As DNA, the CDR3 is TGCGCCAGCAGCCCCCTTACCGACAAGAATGAGCAGTTCTTC.